This T cell receptor beta chain is drawn from a study of shared clonotypes between healthy human individuals. Germline V lookup: CDR1 SGHAT, CDR2 FQNNGV. This CDR3 contains 15 residues. V was clipped by 4 bases and J by 3 bases; unmatched bases: 4. The DNA input per sorted-subset replicate PCR was 150 to 200 ng, corresponding to some 33,000 T cell genomes. Using immunoSEQ multiplex PCR, the repertoire was profiled, and TCRdb retains in-frame clones only, with some absent. The sample contains about 2.4 million clones, approximately 93% of which appear only once. Sequenced material: naive CD4+ T cells from PBMCs. The subset is: CD45RA+ positively selected. V and J are TRBV11-2 and TRBJ2-3; the match to TRBD2 covers 10 bases. The clonotype was recovered from a young man in good health. Some clones in this sample may be carry-over from other donors' samples. In DNA form, the CDR3 reads TGTGCCAGCAGCTCCGTGGGACTAGCGACAGATACGCAGTATTTT. This translates into CASSSVGLATDTQYF.